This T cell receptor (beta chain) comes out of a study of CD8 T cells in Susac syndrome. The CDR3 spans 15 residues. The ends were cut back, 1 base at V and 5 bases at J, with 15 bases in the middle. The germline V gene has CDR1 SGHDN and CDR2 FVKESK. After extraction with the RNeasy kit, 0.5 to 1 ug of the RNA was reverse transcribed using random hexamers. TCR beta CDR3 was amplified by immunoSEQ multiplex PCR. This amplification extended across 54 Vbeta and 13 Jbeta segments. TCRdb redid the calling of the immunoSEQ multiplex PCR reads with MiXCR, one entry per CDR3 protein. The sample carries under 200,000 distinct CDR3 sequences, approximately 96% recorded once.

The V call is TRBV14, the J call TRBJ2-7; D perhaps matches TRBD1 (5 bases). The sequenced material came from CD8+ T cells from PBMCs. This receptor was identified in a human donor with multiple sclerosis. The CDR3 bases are TGTGCCAGCAGCCAAGCGCCAGGGCTTGTCCACGAGCAGTACTTC. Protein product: CASSQAPGLVHEQYF.